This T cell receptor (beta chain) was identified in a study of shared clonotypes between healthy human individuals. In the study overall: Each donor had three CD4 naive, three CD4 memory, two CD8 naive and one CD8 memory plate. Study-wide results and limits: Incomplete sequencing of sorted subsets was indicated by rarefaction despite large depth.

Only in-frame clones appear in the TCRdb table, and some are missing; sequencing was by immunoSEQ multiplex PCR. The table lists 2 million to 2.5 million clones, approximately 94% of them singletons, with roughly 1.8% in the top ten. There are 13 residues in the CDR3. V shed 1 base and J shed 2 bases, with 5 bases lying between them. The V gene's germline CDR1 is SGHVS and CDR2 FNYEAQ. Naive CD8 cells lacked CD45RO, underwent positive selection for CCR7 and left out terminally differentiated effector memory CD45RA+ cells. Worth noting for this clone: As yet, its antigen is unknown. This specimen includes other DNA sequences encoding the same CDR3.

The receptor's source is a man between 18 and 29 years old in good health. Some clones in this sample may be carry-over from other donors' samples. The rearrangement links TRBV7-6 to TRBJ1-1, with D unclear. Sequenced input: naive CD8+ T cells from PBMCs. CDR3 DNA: TGTGCCAGCAGCTTAGGGGAAAACACTGAAGCTTTCTTT. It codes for CASSLGENTEAFF.